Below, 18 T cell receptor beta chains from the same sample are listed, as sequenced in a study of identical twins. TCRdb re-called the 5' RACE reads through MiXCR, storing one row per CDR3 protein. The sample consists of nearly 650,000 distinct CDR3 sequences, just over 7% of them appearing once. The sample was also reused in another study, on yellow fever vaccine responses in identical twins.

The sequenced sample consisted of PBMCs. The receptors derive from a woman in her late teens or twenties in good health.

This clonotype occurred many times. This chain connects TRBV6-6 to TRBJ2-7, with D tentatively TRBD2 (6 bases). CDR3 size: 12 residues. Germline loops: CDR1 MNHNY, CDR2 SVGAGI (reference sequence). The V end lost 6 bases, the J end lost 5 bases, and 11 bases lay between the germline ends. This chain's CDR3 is CASSRSGDEQYF. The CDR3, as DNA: TGTGCCAGCAGCCGATCGGGGGACGAGCAGTACTTC.

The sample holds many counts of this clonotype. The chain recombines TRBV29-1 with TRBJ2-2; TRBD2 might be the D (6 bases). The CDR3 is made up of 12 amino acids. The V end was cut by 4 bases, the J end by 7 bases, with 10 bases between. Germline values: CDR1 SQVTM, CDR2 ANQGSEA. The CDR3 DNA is TGCAGCGTTGTCCGGGGGATCGGGGAGCTGTTTTTT. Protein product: CSVVRGIGELFF.

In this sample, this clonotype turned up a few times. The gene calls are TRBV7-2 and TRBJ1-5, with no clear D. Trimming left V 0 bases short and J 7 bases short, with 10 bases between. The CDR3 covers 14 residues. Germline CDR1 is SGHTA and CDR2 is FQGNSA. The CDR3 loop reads CASSLASDRQPQHF. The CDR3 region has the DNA TGTGCCAGCAGCTTAGCTTCGGACCGCCAGCCCCAGCATTTT.

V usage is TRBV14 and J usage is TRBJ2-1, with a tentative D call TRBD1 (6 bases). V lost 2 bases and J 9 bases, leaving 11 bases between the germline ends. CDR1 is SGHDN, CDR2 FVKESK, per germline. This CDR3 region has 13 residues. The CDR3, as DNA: TGTGCCAGCAGCCAAACAGGGAGAGGTGAGCAGTTCTTC. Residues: CASSQTGRGEQFF.

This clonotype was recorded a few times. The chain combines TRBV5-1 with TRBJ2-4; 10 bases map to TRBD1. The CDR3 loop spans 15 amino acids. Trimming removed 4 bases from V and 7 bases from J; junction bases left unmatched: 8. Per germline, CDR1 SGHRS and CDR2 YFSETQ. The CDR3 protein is CASSMDGQGGNIQYF. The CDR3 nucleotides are TGCGCCAGCAGCATGGATGGACAGGGGGGGAACATTCAGTACTTC.

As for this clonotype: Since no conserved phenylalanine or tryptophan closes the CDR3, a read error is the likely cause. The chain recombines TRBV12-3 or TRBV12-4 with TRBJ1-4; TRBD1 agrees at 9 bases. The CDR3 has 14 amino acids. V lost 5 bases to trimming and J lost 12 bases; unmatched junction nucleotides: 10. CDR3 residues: CASSPGTGREELFV. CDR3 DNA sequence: TGTGCCAGCAGTCCCGGGACAGGGCGTGAGGAACTGTTTGTT.

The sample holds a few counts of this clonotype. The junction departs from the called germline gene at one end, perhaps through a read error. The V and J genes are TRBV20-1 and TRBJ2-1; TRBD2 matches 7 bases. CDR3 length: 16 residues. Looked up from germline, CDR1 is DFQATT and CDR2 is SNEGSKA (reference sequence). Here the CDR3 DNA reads TGCTGTGCTAGAGATGCCGGGCGGGGGAGTAGGAATGAGCAGTTCTTC. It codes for CCARDAGRGSRNEQFF.

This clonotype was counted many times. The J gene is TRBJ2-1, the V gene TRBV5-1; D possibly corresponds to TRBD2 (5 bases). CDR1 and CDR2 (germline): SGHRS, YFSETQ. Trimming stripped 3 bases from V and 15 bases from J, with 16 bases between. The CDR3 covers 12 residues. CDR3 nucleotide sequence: TGCGCCAGCAGCTCCGCCCAGCTAGCACTGTTCTTC. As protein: CASSSAQLALFF.

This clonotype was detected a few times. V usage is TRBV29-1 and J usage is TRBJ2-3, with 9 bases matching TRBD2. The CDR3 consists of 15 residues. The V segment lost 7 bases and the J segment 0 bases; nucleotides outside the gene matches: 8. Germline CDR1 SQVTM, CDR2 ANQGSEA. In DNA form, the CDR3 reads TGCAGCGGGTACGATAGCGGGGGTAGCACAGATACGCAGTATTTT. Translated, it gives CSGYDSGGSTDTQYF.

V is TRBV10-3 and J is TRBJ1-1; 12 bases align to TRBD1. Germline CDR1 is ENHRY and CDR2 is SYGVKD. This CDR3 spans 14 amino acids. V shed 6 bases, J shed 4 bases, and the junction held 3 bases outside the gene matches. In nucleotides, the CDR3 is TGTGCCATCAGAGGGACAGGGGGCGGCACTGAAGCTTTCTTT. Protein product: CAIRGTGGGTEAFF.

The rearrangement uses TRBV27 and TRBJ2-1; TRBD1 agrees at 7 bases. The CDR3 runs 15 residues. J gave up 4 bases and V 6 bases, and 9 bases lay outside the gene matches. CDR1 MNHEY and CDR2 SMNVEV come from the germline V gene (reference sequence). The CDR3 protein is CASSPTDRWYNEQFF. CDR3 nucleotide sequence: TGTGCCAGCAGCCCAACGGACAGGTGGTACAATGAGCAGTTCTTC.

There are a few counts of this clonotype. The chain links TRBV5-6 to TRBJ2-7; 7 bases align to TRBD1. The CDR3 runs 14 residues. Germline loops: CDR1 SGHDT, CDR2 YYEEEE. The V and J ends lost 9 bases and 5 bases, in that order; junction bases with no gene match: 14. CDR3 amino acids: CATWTGQKGDEQYF. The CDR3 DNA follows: TGTGCCACCTGGACGGGACAGAAGGGAGACGAGCAGTACTTC.

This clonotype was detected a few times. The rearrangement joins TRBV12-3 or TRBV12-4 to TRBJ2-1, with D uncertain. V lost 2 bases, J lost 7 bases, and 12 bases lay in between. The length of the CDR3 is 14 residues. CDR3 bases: TGTGCCAGCAGTTTAACTTTCACGGTAAATGAGCAGTTCTTC. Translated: CASSLTFTVNEQFF.

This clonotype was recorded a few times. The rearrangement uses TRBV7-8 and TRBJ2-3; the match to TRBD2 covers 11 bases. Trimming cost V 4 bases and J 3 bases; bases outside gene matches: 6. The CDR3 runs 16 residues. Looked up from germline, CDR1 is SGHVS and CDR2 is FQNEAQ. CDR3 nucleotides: TGTGCCAGCAGCTCCGACCGACTAGCGGGGACAGATACGCAGTATTTT. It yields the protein CASSSDRLAGTDTQYF. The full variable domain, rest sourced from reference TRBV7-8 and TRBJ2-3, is GAGVSQSPRYKVAKRGQDVALRCDPISGHVSLFWYQQALGQGPEFLTYFQNEAQLDKSGLPSDRFFAERPEGSVSTLKIQRTQQEDSAVYLCASSSDRLAGTDTQYFGPGTRLTVL.

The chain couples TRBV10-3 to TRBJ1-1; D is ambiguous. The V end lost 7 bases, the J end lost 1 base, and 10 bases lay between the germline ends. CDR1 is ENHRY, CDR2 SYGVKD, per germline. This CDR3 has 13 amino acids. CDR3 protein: CAITLDWNTEAFF. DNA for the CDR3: TGTGCCATCACCCTAGACTGGAACACTGAAGCTTTCTTT.

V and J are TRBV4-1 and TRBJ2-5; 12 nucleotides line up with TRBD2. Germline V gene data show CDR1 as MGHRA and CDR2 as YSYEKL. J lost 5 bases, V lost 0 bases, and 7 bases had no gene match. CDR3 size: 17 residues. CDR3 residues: CASSQDRTSGNRETQYF. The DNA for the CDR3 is TGCGCCAGCAGCCAAGATAGGACTAGCGGGAATAGGGAGACCCAGTACTTC.

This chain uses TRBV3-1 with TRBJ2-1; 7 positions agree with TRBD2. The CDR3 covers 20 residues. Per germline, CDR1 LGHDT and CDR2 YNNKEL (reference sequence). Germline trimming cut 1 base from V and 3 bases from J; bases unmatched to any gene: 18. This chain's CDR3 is CASSQGTSDGLRRVYNEQFF. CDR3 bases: TGTGCCAGCAGCCAAGGAACTAGCGACGGTCTCAGACGGGTCTACAATGAGCAGTTCTTC.

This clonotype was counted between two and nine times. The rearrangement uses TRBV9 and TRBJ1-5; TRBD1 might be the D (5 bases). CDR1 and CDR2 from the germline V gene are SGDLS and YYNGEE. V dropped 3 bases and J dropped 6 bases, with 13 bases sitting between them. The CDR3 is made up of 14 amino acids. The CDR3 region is CASSAGGVFQPQHF. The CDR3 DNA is TGTGCCAGCAGCGCCGGGGGGGTGTTTCAGCCCCAGCATTTT.